These T cell receptor beta chains were read from a single sample in a study of blood T cell repertoires in COVID-19. Measured with immunoSEQ multiplex PCR; TCRdb has only the in-frame clones, and not every one. The data show under 80,000 clones, around 85% seen once. Sequencing used peripheral blood. The receptors derive from a man of 80 years or more in a cohort sampled during active COVID-19. Each CDR3 is given with its conserved first and last residue. A D gene is named only where the DNA matches it firmly. Clone size is not always given. Where it is, it says once, few, many or a class for expanded clones.

D gene: NA; clone size: NA; V gene: TRBV5-5; J gene: TRBJ1-2; CDR3 DNA: TGTGCCAGCAGCTTGTCCCCGGGGGATGGCTACACCTTC; CDR3 protein: CASSLSPGDGYTF
D gene: TRBD1; clone size: NA; V gene: TRBV9; J gene: TRBJ2-5; CDR3 DNA: TGTGCCAGCAGCACCCAGGGGGCGCCAATGGAGACCCAGTACTTC; CDR3 protein: CASSTQGAPMETQYF
D gene: TRBD1; clone size: NA; V gene: TRBV10-3; J gene: TRBJ1-6; CDR3 DNA: TGTGCCATCCGCGCGTTCATCGGGACAGGGAATTCACCCCTCCACTTT; CDR3 protein: CAIRAFIGTGNSPLHF
D gene: TRBD2; clone size: NA; V gene: TRBV6-5; J gene: TRBJ2-1; CDR3 DNA: TGTGCCAGCAGAGGCGGGGGGGTAGGTGAGCAGTTCTTC; CDR3 protein: CASRGGGVGEQFF
D gene: TRBD1; clone size: NA; V gene: TRBV2; J gene: TRBJ1-6; CDR3 DNA: TGTGCCAGCAGCGCTCGACAGGGGAGAATTGATTCACCCCTCCACTTT; CDR3 protein: CASSARQGRIDSPLHF
D gene: NA; clone size: NA; V gene: TRBV18; J gene: TRBJ2-5; CDR3 DNA: TGTGCCAGCTCACTCGGGCAAGAGACCCAGTACTTC; CDR3 protein: CASSLGQETQYF
D gene: NA; clone size: NA; V gene: TRBV2; J gene: TRBJ2-2; CDR3 DNA: TGTGCCAGCAGGGGCGGCTTCATGGAGGGCGGGGAGCTGTTTTTT; CDR3 protein: CASRGGFMEGGELFF
D gene: NA; clone size: NA; V gene: TRBV27; J gene: TRBJ1-1; CDR3 DNA: TGTGCCAGCAGTTTAGAACAGGGGAACACTGAAGCTTTCTTT; CDR3 protein: CASSLEQGNTEAFF
D gene: TRBD2; clone size: once; V gene: TRBV7-3; J gene: TRBJ2-7; CDR3 DNA: TGTGCCAGCAGCTCGGGGACTAGCCCCGAGCAGTACTTC; CDR3 protein: CASSSGTSPEQYF
D gene: TRBD1; clone size: NA; V gene: TRBV3-1/TRBV3-2; J gene: TRBJ1-6; CDR3 DNA: TGTGCCAGCAGCGGACCTGGGACAGATAATTCACCCCTCCACTTT; CDR3 protein: CASSGPGTDNSPLHF
D gene: TRBD1; clone size: NA; V gene: TRBV4-1; J gene: TRBJ1-1; CDR3 DNA: TGCGCCAGCAGTCTCGGACAGGGAAGGAACACTGAAGCTTTCTTT; CDR3 protein: CASSLGQGRNTEAFF
D gene: TRBD1; clone size: NA; V gene: TRBV5-8; J gene: TRBJ1-5; CDR3 DNA: TGTGCCAGCAGCTTCAGGGGGAGCAATCAGCCCCAGCATTTT; CDR3 protein: CASSFRGSNQPQHF
D gene: TRBD1; clone size: few; V gene: TRBV6-5; J gene: TRBJ1-1; CDR3 DNA: TGTGCCAGCAGTTACGAAGGAGGGGGCTATACTGAAGCTTTCTTT; CDR3 protein: CASSYEGGGYTEAFF
D gene: NA; clone size: NA; V gene: TRBV19; J gene: TRBJ1-2; CDR3 DNA: TGTGCCAGTAGTACGAGGGCGGGGGGCTACACCTTC; CDR3 protein: CASSTRAGGYTF
D gene: TRBD2; clone size: NA; V gene: TRBV6-2/TRBV6-3; J gene: TRBJ2-3; CDR3 DNA: TGTGCCAGCAGCCGCGGGGGGGCCTTTTTAGATACGCAGTATTTT; CDR3 protein: CASSRGGAFLDTQYF
D gene: TRBD1; clone size: NA; V gene: TRBV12-3/TRBV12-4; J gene: TRBJ1-1; CDR3 DNA: TGTGCCAGCAGTTTAGACAGGGGGGCTGAAGCTTTCTTT; CDR3 protein: CASSLDRGAEAFF
D gene: TRBD2; clone size: once; V gene: TRBV19; J gene: TRBJ2-1; CDR3 DNA: TGTGCCAGTTTTTACTCAGGCGGGGGTACCTACAATGAGCAGTTCTTC; CDR3 protein: CASFYSGGGTYNEQFF
D gene: TRBD1; clone size: NA; V gene: TRBV5-6; J gene: TRBJ1-1; CDR3 DNA: TGTGCCAGCAGCTTATTTGGGGGACAGGGGGCCTTTGGCACTGAAGCTTTCTTT; CDR3 protein: CASSLFGGQGAFGTEAFF
D gene: TRBD1; clone size: NA; V gene: TRBV7-2; J gene: TRBJ2-5; CDR3 DNA: TGTGCCAGCAGCCCGCGCCGGACAGGGAAGAAAGAGACCCAGTACTTC; CDR3 protein: CASSPRRTGKKETQYF
D gene: NA; clone size: NA; V gene: TRBV2; J gene: TRBJ1-6; CDR3 DNA: TGTGCCAGCAGTGAAGAGGCAGGTGATAATTCACCCCTCCACTTT; CDR3 protein: CASSEEAGDNSPLHF
D gene: TRBD1; clone size: few; V gene: TRBV19; J gene: TRBJ1-2; CDR3 DNA: TGTGCCAGTAGTACCCGGGACAGGGTAAGCGGCTACACCTTC; CDR3 protein: CASSTRDRVSGYTF
D gene: NA; clone size: NA; V gene: TRBV5-1; J gene: TRBJ2-7; CDR3 DNA: TGCGCCAGCAGCTTGGCTGAGGGTGCGGCCGGCGGCGAGCAGTACTTC; CDR3 protein: CASSLAEGAAGGEQYF
D gene: NA; clone size: NA; V gene: TRBV7-9; J gene: TRBJ1-2; CDR3 DNA: TGTGCCAGCAGCTTAACGGCAGGGGAAGGCTACACCTTC; CDR3 protein: CASSLTAGEGYTF
D gene: TRBD1; clone size: NA; V gene: TRBV5-5; J gene: TRBJ2-7; CDR3 DNA: TGTGCCAGCAGCTTGGATACAGGGGGCCTAACCTACGAGCAGTACTTC; CDR3 protein: CASSLDTGGLTYEQYF
D gene: NA; clone size: NA; V gene: TRBV28; J gene: TRBJ1-2; CDR3 DNA: TGTGCCAGCAGTTTCGAGACTAACTATGGCTACACCTTC; CDR3 protein: CASSFETNYGYTF
D gene: NA; clone size: NA; V gene: TRBV7-3; J gene: TRBJ1-2; CDR3 DNA: TGTGCCAGCAGCGCCCAGGGTAACTATGGCTACACCTTC; CDR3 protein: CASSAQGNYGYTF
D gene: NA; clone size: NA; V gene: TRBV9; J gene: TRBJ1-2; CDR3 DNA: TGTGCCAGCAGCGTAGGGGGTTTGCAGGGAAGTGGTGGCTACACCTTC; CDR3 protein: CASSVGGLQGSGGYTF
D gene: NA; clone size: NA; V gene: TRBV19; J gene: TRBJ2-2; CDR3 DNA: TGTGCCAGTAGTCAGAGAATAGGGGCGGCCGGGGAGCTGTTTTTT; CDR3 protein: CASSQRIGAAGELFF
D gene: NA; clone size: NA; V gene: TRBV11-3; J gene: TRBJ2-2; CDR3 DNA: TGTGCCAGCAGCCCAGGGGTTAACACCGGGGAGCTGTTTTTT; CDR3 protein: CASSPGVNTGELFF
D gene: NA; clone size: NA; V gene: TRBV28; J gene: TRBJ1-2; CDR3 DNA: TGTGCCAGCAGTACCACAGGAGACTATGGCTACACCTTC; CDR3 protein: CASSTTGDYGYTF
D gene: NA; clone size: NA; V gene: TRBV27; J gene: TRBJ1-3; CDR3 DNA: TGTGCCAGCAGTCCACAGGGTTTAGGCTCTGGAAACACCATATATTTT; CDR3 protein: CASSPQGLGSGNTIYF
D gene: NA; clone size: NA; V gene: TRBV10-3; J gene: TRBJ2-7; CDR3 DNA: TGTGCCATCTCGGCCAGGTCCCTTTCTGATGAGCAGTACTTC; CDR3 protein: CAISARSLSDEQYF
D gene: TRBD1; clone size: once; V gene: TRBV18; J gene: TRBJ1-1; CDR3 DNA: TGTGCCAGCTCCCGACTGGACAGGTGGGGCAACACTGAAGCTTTCTTT; CDR3 protein: CASSRLDRWGNTEAFF
D gene: TRBD1; clone size: once; V gene: TRBV7-9; J gene: TRBJ2-2; CDR3 DNA: TGTGCCAGCAGCCTTGACAGGGATGGCGGGGAGCTGTTTTTT; CDR3 protein: CASSLDRDGGELFF
D gene: NA; clone size: NA; V gene: TRBV6-2/TRBV6-3; J gene: TRBJ1-5; CDR3 DNA: TGTGCCAGCAGTTACTCCTATGGAGTGGGCAATCAGCCCCAGCATTTT; CDR3 protein: CASSYSYGVGNQPQHF
D gene: NA; clone size: once; V gene: TRBV3-1/TRBV3-2; J gene: TRBJ1-2; CDR3 DNA: TGTGCCAGCAGCCAAGGGGCTCGGGGCTACACCTTC; CDR3 protein: CASSQGARGYTF
D gene: NA; clone size: NA; V gene: TRBV15; J gene: TRBJ1-2; CDR3 DNA: TGTGCCACCAGCAGGCAGGGGAGCTACACCTTC; CDR3 protein: CATSRQGSYTF
D gene: NA; clone size: NA; V gene: TRBV18; J gene: TRBJ2-2; CDR3 DNA: TGTGCCAGCTCACCCGCAGGACGGGGTGCCGGGGAGCTGTTTTTT; CDR3 protein: CASSPAGRGAGELFF
D gene: TRBD1; clone size: NA; V gene: TRBV7-3; J gene: TRBJ2-2; CDR3 DNA: TGTGCCAGCAGCTTGGGACAGGGGGTCAGCGGGGAGCTGTTTTTT; CDR3 protein: CASSLGQGVSGELFF
D gene: NA; clone size: NA; V gene: TRBV6-5; J gene: TRBJ1-5; CDR3 DNA: TGTGCCAGCAGCCCCATGCATGGAGGCAATCAGCCCCAGCATTTT; CDR3 protein: CASSPMHGGNQPQHF
D gene: NA; clone size: NA; V gene: TRBV11-2; J gene: TRBJ1-2; CDR3 DNA: TGTGCCAGCAGCTTAGGGCCCAGGGATTGGTATGGCTACACCTTC; CDR3 protein: CASSLGPRDWYGYTF
D gene: NA; clone size: NA; V gene: TRBV3-1/TRBV3-2; J gene: TRBJ2-2; CDR3 DNA: TGTGCCAGCAGCCAAGATTGGCAATTCACCGGGGAGCTGTTTTTT; CDR3 protein: CASSQDWQFTGELFF
D gene: NA; clone size: NA; V gene: TRBV5-1; J gene: TRBJ1-6; CDR3 DNA: TGCGCCAGCAGCTTGGTTGGAGGGGACAATTCACCCCTCCACTTT; CDR3 protein: CASSLVGGDNSPLHF
D gene: NA; clone size: few; V gene: TRBV6-5; J gene: TRBJ2-2; CDR3 DNA: TGTGCCAGCAGTTATCAGCGACCGGGTACCGGGGAGCTGTTTTTT; CDR3 protein: CASSYQRPGTGELFF
D gene: TRBD2; clone size: NA; V gene: TRBV7-2; J gene: TRBJ2-1; CDR3 DNA: TGTGCCATCCTGACTTTTAGCGGGGCAACCTACAATGAGCAGTTCTTC; CDR3 protein: CAILTFSGATYNEQFF
D gene: TRBD2; clone size: NA; V gene: TRBV5-1; J gene: TRBJ2-3; CDR3 DNA: TGCGCCAGCAGCTCGGGACTAGCGGGAAGCACAGATACGCAGTATTTT; CDR3 protein: CASSSGLAGSTDTQYF
D gene: NA; clone size: NA; V gene: TRBV4-1; J gene: TRBJ2-2; CDR3 DNA: TGCGCCAGCAGCCCCCAGTCCAAAAACACCGGGGAGCTGTTTTTT; CDR3 protein: CASSPQSKNTGELFF